The 14 T cell receptor beta chains below all came from one sample that was sequenced in a study of T cells generated in artificial thymic organoids. Reverse primers in the TRAC or TRBC constant regions drove separate semi-nested PCRs for TCRalpha and TCRbeta. TCRdb used MiXCR to reprocess the 5' RACE reads, holding one entry per CDR3 protein. The profile shows 8,000 or so distinct CDR3 sequences, around 18% of them singletons. The sequencing input was naive CD8+ T cells from the thymus. Subset meaning: CD3+TCRalphabeta+CD8SP T cells; for blood, CD45RO-CCR7+ naive CD8+ T cells. The source of these receptors is a human donor who gave cord blood stem cells for thymic organoid culture, a cardiac surgery patient who gave postnatal thymus, or a blood donor (not recorded which).

The V call is TRBV3-1, the J call TRBJ1-1; D gene unclear. V was shortened by 1 base and J by 6 bases, with 9 bases between the two germline ends. CDR3 length: 13 residues. Germline V gene sequence: CDR1 LGHDT, CDR2 YNNKEL (reference sequence). The CDR3 loop is CASSQGGRPEAFF. In DNA form, the CDR3 reads TGTGCCAGCAGCCAAGGAGGTCGTCCTGAAGCTTTCTTT.

The chain joins TRBV15 to TRBJ2-2; no clear D. Germline CDR1 and CDR2: LNHNV and YYDKDF (reference sequence). The CDR3 runs to 11 residues. V lost 11 bases, J lost 1 base, and 5 bases lay in between. The CDR3 sequence: CAPQNTGELFF. In nucleotides, the CDR3 is TGTGCCCCTCAGAACACCGGGGAGCTGTTTTTT.

This clonotype was counted at least ten times. V is TRBV5-1 and J is TRBJ1-4; D is unresolved. Trimming took off 1 base at V and 3 bases at J, with 19 bases between the two ends. The CDR3 sequence is 18 residues long. Germline CDR1 is SGHRS and CDR2 is YFSETQ. The CDR3 nucleotides are TGCGCCAGCAGCTTGCTCGCCCCCCCGGACGGGTCTAATGAAAAACTGTTTTTT. Its protein product is CASSLLAPPDGSNEKLFF.

This clonotype was seen ten or more times. The chain joins TRBV15 to TRBJ2-1; D ambiguous. The germline V gene has CDR1 LNHNV and CDR2 YYDKDF (reference sequence). This CDR3 contains 15 residues. Trimming shortened V by 1 base and J by 0 bases, and 7 bases separated the two germline ends. The CDR3 sequence: CATSRGSSSYNEQFF. As DNA, the CDR3 is TGTGCCACCAGCAGAGGCTCCAGCTCCTACAATGAGCAGTTCTTC.

Within the sample, this clonotype is medium-sized. The chain uses TRBV29-1 and TRBJ2-7; D remains unclear. The CDR3 loop spans 12 amino acids. Germline lookup yields CDR1 SQVTM and CDR2 ANQGSEA. The ends were cut back, 3 bases at V and 6 bases at J, with 12 bases in the middle. CDR3 nucleotide sequence: TGCAGCGTTGAGTACCGGGCAGGCGAGCAGTACTTC. Its translation: CSVEYRAGEQYF.

This clonotype occurred a few times. This chain joins TRBV4-1 and TRBJ1-6; 8 positions agree with TRBD1. CDR3 length equals 16 residues. Germline loops: CDR1 MGHRA, CDR2 YSYEKL. V dropped 4 bases and J dropped 9; count of bases not matched to a gene: 11. The DNA of the CDR3 is TGCGCCAGCAGCCCGATTGGAGGCAGGGGGCGTTCACCCCTCCACTTT. Residues: CASSPIGGRGRSPLHF.

Within the sample, this clonotype is medium-sized. The chain carries TRBV11-2 and TRBJ2-3; D is undetermined. The V gene's germline CDR1 is SGHAT and CDR2 FQNNGV. This CDR3 is built from 12 residues. V shed 1 base and J shed 6 bases, with 5 bases lying between them. CDR3 loop: CASSLGWDTQYF. The CDR3 DNA reads as TGTGCCAGCAGCTTAGGATGGGATACGCAGTATTTT. Supplemented by reference TRBV11-2 and TRBJ2-3, the full variable domain reads EAGVAQSPRYKIIEKRQSVAFWCNPISGHATLYWYQQILGQGPKLLIQFQNNGVVDDSQLPKDRFSAERLKGVDSTLKIQPAKLEDSAVYLCASSLGWDTQYFGPGTRLTVL.

This clonotype was detected only a few times. The rearrangement links TRBV4-1 to TRBJ2-1; TRBD2 matches at 11 bases. Germline V gene lookup returns CDR1 MGHRA and CDR2 YSYEKL. Germline trimming cut 2 bases from V and 2 bases from J; bases unmatched to any gene: 11. This CDR3 is 19 amino acids long. The CDR3 DNA follows: TGCGCCAGCAGCCAACTAGCGGGGGGTGTACAGAACCCCTACAATGAGCAGTTCTTC. Translating gives CASSQLAGGVQNPYNEQFF.

This clonotype was detected only a few times. With a much larger clone just one base away, this may be a read error. V usage is TRBV28 and J usage is TRBJ1-3; TRBD1 might be the D (6 bases). This CDR3 is built from 14 residues. Germline V gives CDR1 MDHEN, CDR2 SYDVKM. The CDR3 nucleotides read TGTGCCGGCAGTATTTTCAGGGGCGGAAACACCATATATTTT. Amino acid sequence: CAGSIFRGGNTIYF.

In this sample, this clonotype turned up a few times. Given a much more abundant clone one base away, this may be a read error. J is TRBJ2-3 and V is TRBV11-2; 10 nucleotides align to TRBD2. Germline CDR1 is SGHAT and CDR2 is FQNNGV. The CDR3 length is 15 residues. The CDR3 loop is CVSSLALAGDDTQYF. Here the CDR3 DNA reads TGTGTCAGCAGCTTAGCGCTAGCGGGAGATGATACGCAGTATTTT.

This clonotype was seen more than once but under ten times. The chain has TRBV5-4 and TRBJ2-1, with TRBD2 matching 7 bases. J lost 10 bases, V lost 2 bases, and 6 bases had no gene match. Germline assignment: CDR1 SGHNT and CDR2 YYREEE (reference sequence). CDR3 length: 13 amino acids. CDR3 in DNA: TGTGCCAGCAGCTTAGGCCTAGCGGAAGAGCAGTTCTTC. It is translated as CASSLGLAEEQFF. Complete variable domain (other parts from reference TRBV5-4 and TRBJ2-1): ETGVTQSPTHLIKTRGQQVTLRCSSQSGHNTVSWYQQALGQGPQFIFQYYREEENGRGNFPPRFSGLQFPNYSSELNVNALELDDSALYLCASSLGLAEEQFFGPGTRLTVL.

The V call is TRBV13, the J call TRBJ1-1, with TRBD1 matching over 10 bases. With 0 bases clipped from V and 3 bases from J, the junction kept 4 bases outside the gene matches. CDR3 length: 16 amino acids. Germline V gene lookup returns CDR1 PRHDT and CDR2 FYEKMQ (reference sequence). CDR3 sequence reads: CASSLGTGGRDTEAFF. CDR3 sequence (DNA): TGTGCCAGCAGCTTAGGGACAGGGGGCAGGGACACTGAAGCTTTCTTT.

This clonotype was counted between two and nine times. This sequence joins TRBV21-1 and TRBJ1-5; TRBD1 is the table's D call, not checked against the DNA. TRBV21-1 is termed a pseudogene. The CDR3 consists of 17 residues. The CDR3 DNA reads TGTGCCAGCAGCGCCCAAAGGTGGACATCTACGAATCAGCCCCAGCATTTT. Translation: CASSAQRWTSTNQPQHF.

The table lists this clonotype with many counts. This chain uses TRBV10-3 with TRBJ1-2; possibly TRBD1 for D (5 bases). CDR3 length equals 17 residues. Germline assignment: CDR1 ENHRY and CDR2 SYGVKD. Trimming took off 0 bases at V and 5 bases at J, with 19 bases between the two ends. In DNA form, the CDR3 reads TGTGCCATCAGTGAGTCAAACAGGCTAACTTACCCTTATGGCTACACCTTC. Its protein product is CAISESNRLTYPYGYTF.